This TCR beta chain was recovered during a study of metastatic and nonmetastatic thyroid tumors. Study as a whole: Across blood and tumor or nodule tissue, repertoires from malignant and benign thyroid patients were compared with one another. Findings and limits, study-wide: Compared with benign nodules, malignant thyroid tumors were reported to have significantly higher TCR beta diversity in both blood and tumor.

This clone is labeled as medium-sized. Its matching antigen is unknown. Per the original data handling: A classifier of distant metastasis in papillary thyroid cancer was built from CDR3 differences (across clinicopathological groups). Through MiXCR, TCRdb re-clonotyped the PCR reads. The V and J calls come from TCRdb's annotation, not from the publication. This sample has about 24,000 clones, with 22% found just once. The CDR3 has 13 amino acids. V lost 0 bases and J 0 bases, leaving 3 bases between the germline ends. CDR1 and CDR2 (germline): MNHEY, SMNVEV (reference sequence). No patient had received any treatment before thyroid surgery.

The chain recombines TRBV27 with TRBJ2-7; D not resolved. The origin of this receptor is a female donor with papillary thyroid cancer or a benign thyroid nodule (not recorded which). Some clones in this sample may be carry-over from other donors' samples. The sequenced material came from blood. CDR3 amino acids: CASSLSISYEQYF. CDR3 bases: TGTGCCAGCAGTTTATCTATCTCCTACGAGCAGTACTTC.